The TCR beta chain under discussion was sequenced for a study of shared clonotypes between healthy human individuals. Study results and limitations: With a handful of donors compared, roughly 4.9% of naive CD4 clonotypes were shared.

CDR1 is MNHNS and CDR2 is SASEGT in the germline V gene. This CDR3 contains 17 residues. After removal of 3 bases from V and 0 bases from J, the junction contained 8 bases not matched to a gene. Only CD45RO-negative cells positively selected for CCR7 counted as naive CD8 cells, so terminally differentiated effector memory CD45RA+ cells were excluded. Across several immunoSEQ plates, the genomic DNA of each subset was split evenly. Sequencing was performed with immunoSEQ multiplex PCR; in TCRdb, only in-frame clones are kept and a portion is missing. This table has around 2,000,000 clones, roughly 91% appearing once. As to this clone: As yet, its antigen is unknown.

This chain joins TRBV6-1 and TRBJ2-3; 8 bases map to TRBD2. Sequencing used naive CD8+ T cells from PBMCs. This sequence was found in a man between 18 and 35 years old in good health. Some clones in this sample may be carry-over from other donors' samples. The DNA of the CDR3 is TGTGCCAGCAGTGAGTCTAGCGGGTACCTTAGCACAGATACGCAGTATTTT. Amino acid sequence: CASSESSGYLSTDTQYF.